These 19 T cell receptor beta chains share one sample of origin, sequenced in a study of glioma-infiltrating T cells. Using RNA template, CDR3s of TCR alpha and beta were amplified with iRepertoire arm-PCR. TCRdb itself ran the multiplex PCR reads through MiXCR, one entry per CDR3 protein. The data contain a few hundred thousand distinct CDR3 sequences, less than 50% of them singletons. Specimen: glioma tissue, nonneoplastic brain tissue, or PBMCs (not recorded which). The receptors derive from a human donor with low-grade glioma or glioblastoma, undergoing nonglioma brain surgery, or in good health (not recorded which).

The chain recombines TRBV18 with TRBJ1-1, with unresolved D. CDR1 KGHSH and CDR2 LQKENI come from the germline V gene. Trimming removed 2 bases from V and 0 bases from J, with 10 bases in between. The CDR3 is 15 residues long. CDR3 amino acids: CASSPSKTLNTEAFF. The DNA of the CDR3 is TGTGCCAGCTCACCATCGAAGACACTGAACACTGAAGCTTTCTTT.

Only one count was recorded for this clonotype. This could be a read error, since a much larger clone is one nucleotide away. The chain couples TRBV6-1 to TRBJ2-2; perhaps TRBD2 as D (6 bases). This CDR3 has 13 amino acids. Germline lookup yields CDR1 MNHNS and CDR2 SASEGT. The CDR3 loop is CASDRPDTGGLFF. The CDR3 bases are TGTGCCAGCGACCGACCGGACACCGGGGGGCTGTTTTTT.

As concerns this clonotype: A read error may be the cause here, since a much bigger clone is one base away. The rearrangement joins TRBV28 to TRBJ2-5; D ambiguous. From germline, CDR1 is MDHEN and CDR2 SYDVKM. V dropped 6 bases and J dropped 4 bases, with 21 bases sitting between them. The CDR3 has 16 amino acids. The CDR3 region is CASSRLSLGFGETQYF. In DNA, the CDR3 is TGTGCCAGCAGCCGATTATCGTTGGGGTTCGGAGAGACCCAGTACTTC. The whole variable domain, filled in from reference TRBV28 and TRBJ2-5, reads DVKVTQSSRYLVKRTGEKVFLECVQDMDHENMFWYRQDPGLGLRLIYFSYDVKMKEKGDIPEGYSVSREKKERFSLILESASTNQTSMYLCASSRLSLGFGETQYFGPGTRLLVL.

This clonotype was detected ten times or more. V gene TRBV4-3 combines with J gene TRBJ2-7, with D possibly matching TRBD2 (5 bases). V was pared by 0 bases and J by 3 bases, with 12 bases between. The germline V gene encodes CDR1 LGHNA and CDR2 YSLEER. CDR3 length: 15 amino acids. CDR3 coding DNA: TGCGCCAGCAGCCAAGATCCCGACTATGTCTACGAGCAGTACTTC. Amino acid sequence: CASSQDPDYVYEQYF.

The chain employs TRBV27 and TRBJ2-7; TRBD2 might be the D (7 bases). Germline values: CDR1 MNHEY, CDR2 SMNVEV (reference sequence). V gave up 10 bases and J gave up 5 bases, with 18 bases separating them. The CDR3 contains 13 residues. In DNA, the CDR3 is TGTGCCACTACACTACGGGGGGCGAACGAGCAGTACTTC. Its protein product is CATTLRGANEQYF.

In regard to this clonotype: A read error is possible here, since a much larger clone lies one base away. Lacking the conserved final phenylalanine or tryptophan, this CDR3 likely reflects a read error. The V and J genes are TRBV20-1 and TRBJ1-5, with TRBD1 identical over 8 bases. The CDR3 spans 13 residues. Trimming removed 3 bases from V and 4 bases from J; junction bases left unmatched: 2. Germline lookup yields CDR1 DFQATT and CDR2 SNEGSKA (reference sequence). CDR3 region: CSASRGLNQPQHL. CDR3 coding DNA: TGCAGTGCTAGCAGGGGGCTGAATCAGCCCCAGCATCTT.

This clonotype was picked up many times. CDR3 nucleotides: TGTGCCAGCAGTACCCCGGGGAACACCATATATTTT. Translated, it gives CASSTPGNTIYF. V is TRBV6-1 and J is TRBJ1-3; D uncertain. Germline lookup yields CDR1 MNHNS and CDR2 SASEGT. This CDR3 has 12 residues. Trimming removed 5 bases from V and 7 bases from J, with 9 bases in between.

The rearrangement uses TRBV6-1 and TRBJ2-1, with TRBD1 matching over 9 bases. CDR3 length: 15 amino acids. The J segment lost 6 bases and the V segment lost 6 bases, leaving 9 bases of the junction unmatched. In germline, CDR1 is MNHNS, CDR2 SASEGT. CDR3 protein: CASSRGQGFGNEQFF. The CDR3 nucleotides are TGTGCCAGCAGCAGAGGACAGGGGTTTGGCAATGAGCAGTTCTTC.

A note on this clonotype: This may be a read error, as it is one base from a much larger clone. The chain is built from TRBV28 and TRBJ1-5; D not certain. Germline V gives CDR1 MDHEN, CDR2 SYDVKM. Trimming cost V 6 bases and J 8 bases, with 17 bases left between them. The CDR3 runs 14 residues. The CDR3 reads CASRLHVSQEPQHF. DNA of the CDR3: TGTGCCAGCAGACTACACGTCTCTCAGGAGCCCCAGCATTTT.

A remark on this clonotype: This could be a read error, since a much larger clone is one nucleotide away. The chain couples TRBV27 to TRBJ2-7; 9 nucleotides line up with TRBD2. CDR3 size: 14 residues. The germline V gene has CDR1 MNHEY and CDR2 SMNVEV (reference sequence). The junction had 8 bases not matched to a gene; V was cut back by 5 bases and J by 6 bases. The CDR3: CASSKGGRGGEQYF. CDR3 sequence (DNA): TGTGCCAGCAGTAAGGGCGGGAGGGGTGGCGAGCAGTACTTC.

In regard to this clonotype: Possible read error: a much larger clone is one base away. The chain links TRBV20-1 to TRBJ2-7; D possibly corresponds to TRBD1 (6 bases). Looked up from germline, CDR1 is DFQATT and CDR2 is SNEGSKA (reference sequence). This CDR3 is 14 amino acids long. For the CDR3, the DNA is TGCAGTGCTAGCAAGGACAGCTACTCCTACGAGCGGTACTTC. Translating gives CSASKDSYSYERYF.

The V and J genes are TRBV28 and TRBJ2-1; TRBD2 agrees at 7 bases. This CDR3 is built from 15 residues. Trimming removed 6 bases from V and 3 bases from J; junction bases left unmatched: 8. Germline CDR1 reads MDHEN; CDR2 reads SYDVKM. CDR3 DNA: TGTGCCAGCAGAAGTGGGCTAGCGGACTACAATGAGCAGTTCTTC. The encoded protein is CASRSGLADYNEQFF.

The rearrangement joins TRBV2 to TRBJ2-5, with D possibly TRBD1 on 6 matching bases. The germline V and J ends were trimmed by 6 bases and 3 bases, with 8 bases remaining between them. CDR3 length: 12 residues. Germline CDR1 is SNHLY and CDR2 is FYNNEI. CDR3 sequence (DNA): TGTGCCAGCAGGTGGACAGAAGAGACCCAGTACTTC. This sequence encodes CASRWTEETQYF.

The chain's CDR3 is CASSQAEGFSYEQYF. The CDR3 DNA sequence: TGTGCCAGCAGCCAAGCGGAGGGGTTTTCCTACGAGCAGTACTTC. V usage is TRBV3-1 and J usage is TRBJ2-7, with D possibly TRBD2 on 6 matching bases. V lost 1 base to trimming and J lost 1 base, with 11 bases between them. Germline CDR1 LGHDT, CDR2 YNNKEL (reference sequence). This CDR3 has 15 amino acids.

The chain combines TRBV5-1 with TRBJ2-1, with a possible D match to TRBD2 (5 bases). There are 15 residues in the CDR3. Germline V lookup: CDR1 SGHRS, CDR2 YFSETQ. V lost 0 bases and J lost 3, with 10 bases in between. The CDR3 DNA is TGCGCCAGCAGCTTGGTCGGGAATCTCTACAATGAGCAGTTCTTC. Amino acids: CASSLVGNLYNEQFF.

Regarding this clonotype: A much larger clone lies a single base off, so this may be a read error. The chain combines TRBV20-1 with TRBJ2-3; perhaps TRBD1 as D (5 bases). The germline gives CDR1 DFQATT, CDR2 SNEGSKA (reference sequence). V gave up 3 bases and J gave up 13 bases, with 11 bases separating them. This CDR3 spans 10 amino acids. The CDR3, as DNA: TGCAGTGCTAGGGACACCAAAGAGTATTTT. Translating it yields CSARDTKEYF.

The chain uses TRBV28 and TRBJ1-3; a possible D gene is TRBD1 (5 bases). CDR3 length: 15 residues. Germline CDR1 reads MDHEN; CDR2 reads SYDVKM. V lost 5 bases to trimming and J lost 4 bases, with 15 bases between them. The CDR3 coding sequence is TGTGCCAGCAGTGGGGGAGGAAGGGCCGGAAACACCATATATTTT. Amino acids: CASSGGGRAGNTIYF.

The chain is built from TRBV20-1 and TRBJ2-7, with TRBD1 as a possible D gene (6 bases). The CDR3 sequence is 16 residues long. Germline loops: CDR1 DFQATT, CDR2 SNEGSKA (reference sequence). Between the trimmed V and J ends, which lost 3 bases and 4 bases, there was a span of 22 bases. The CDR3 nucleotides read TGCAGTGCTAGCCGAGTCCCCGGTTCAAGGGGGTACGAGCAGTACTTC. Its protein is CSASRVPGSRGYEQYF.

Points on this clonotype: This clone may be a read error of a much larger clone one base away. The J gene is TRBJ1-1, the V gene TRBV15; no clear D gene. CDR1 LNHNV and CDR2 YYDKDF come from the germline V gene (reference sequence). This CDR3 has 15 residues. V lost 0 bases and J lost 2, with 10 bases in between. CDR3 nucleotides: TGTGCCACCAGCAGAGACGGGGTCATCAACACTGAAGCTTTCTTT. Translated: CATSRDGVINTEAFF.